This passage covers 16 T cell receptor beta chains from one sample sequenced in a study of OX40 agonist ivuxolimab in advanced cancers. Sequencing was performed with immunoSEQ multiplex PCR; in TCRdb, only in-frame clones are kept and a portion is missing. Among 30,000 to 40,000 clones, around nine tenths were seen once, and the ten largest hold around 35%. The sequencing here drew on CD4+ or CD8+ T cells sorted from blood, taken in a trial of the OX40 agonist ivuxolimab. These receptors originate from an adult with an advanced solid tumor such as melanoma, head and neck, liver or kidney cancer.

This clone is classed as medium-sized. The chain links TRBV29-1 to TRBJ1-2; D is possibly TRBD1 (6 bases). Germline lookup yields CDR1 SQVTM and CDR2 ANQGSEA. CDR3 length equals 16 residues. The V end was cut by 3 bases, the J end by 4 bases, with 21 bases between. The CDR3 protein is CSVEMGQRVGSYGYTF. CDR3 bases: TGCAGCGTTGAGATGGGACAAAGGGTGGGGAGCTATGGCTACACCTTC.

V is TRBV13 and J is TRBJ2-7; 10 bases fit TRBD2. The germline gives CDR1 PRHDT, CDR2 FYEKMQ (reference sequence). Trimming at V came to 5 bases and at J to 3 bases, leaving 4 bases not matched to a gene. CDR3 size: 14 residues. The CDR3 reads CASSQWTSGYEQYF. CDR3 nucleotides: TGTGCCAGCAGCCAGTGGACTAGCGGCTACGAGCAGTACTTC.

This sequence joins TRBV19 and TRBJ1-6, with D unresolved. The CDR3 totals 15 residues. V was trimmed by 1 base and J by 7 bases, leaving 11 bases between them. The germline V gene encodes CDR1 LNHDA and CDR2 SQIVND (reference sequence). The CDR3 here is CASSIGFRGNSPLHF. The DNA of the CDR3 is TGTGCCAGTAGTATAGGATTCCGCGGGAATTCACCCCTCCACTTT.

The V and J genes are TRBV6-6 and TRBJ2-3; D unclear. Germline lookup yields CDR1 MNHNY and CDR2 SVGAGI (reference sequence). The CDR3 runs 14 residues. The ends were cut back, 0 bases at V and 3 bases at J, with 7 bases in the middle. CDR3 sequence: CASSYSDQTDTQYF. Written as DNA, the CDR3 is TGTGCCAGCAGTTACTCGGACCAAACAGATACGCAGTATTTT.

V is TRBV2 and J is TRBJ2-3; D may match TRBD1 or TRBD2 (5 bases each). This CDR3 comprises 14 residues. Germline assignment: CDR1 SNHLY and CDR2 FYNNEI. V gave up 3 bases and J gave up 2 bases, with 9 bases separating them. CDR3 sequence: CASSDWDLTDTQYF. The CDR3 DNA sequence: TGTGCCAGCAGTGACTGGGACCTCACAGATACGCAGTATTTT. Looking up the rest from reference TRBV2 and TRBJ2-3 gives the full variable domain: EPEVTQTPSHQVTQMGQEVILRCVPISNHLYFYWYRQILGQKVEFLVSFYNNEISEKSEIFDDQFSVERPDGSNFTLKIRSTKLEDSAMYFCASSDWDLTDTQYFGPGTRLTVL.

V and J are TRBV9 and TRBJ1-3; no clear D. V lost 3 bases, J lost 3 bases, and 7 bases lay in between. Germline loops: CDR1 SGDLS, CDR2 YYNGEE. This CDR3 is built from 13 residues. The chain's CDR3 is CASSANFGNTIYF. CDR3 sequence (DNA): TGTGCCAGCAGCGCAAATTTTGGAAACACCATATATTTT.

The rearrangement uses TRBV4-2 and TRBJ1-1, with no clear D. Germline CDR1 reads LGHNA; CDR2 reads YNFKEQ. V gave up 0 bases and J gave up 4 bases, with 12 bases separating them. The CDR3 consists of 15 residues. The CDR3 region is CASSQDFGLSTEAFF. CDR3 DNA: TGTGCCAGCAGCCAAGATTTCGGCCTCAGCACTGAAGCTTTCTTT.

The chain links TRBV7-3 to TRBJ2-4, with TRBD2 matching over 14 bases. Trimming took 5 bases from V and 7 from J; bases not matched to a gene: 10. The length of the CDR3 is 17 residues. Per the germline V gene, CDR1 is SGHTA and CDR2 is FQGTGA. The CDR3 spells CASSLTGTSGSGNIQYF. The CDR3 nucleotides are TGTGCCAGCAGCCTCACCGGGACTAGCGGGAGTGGGAACATTCAGTACTTC. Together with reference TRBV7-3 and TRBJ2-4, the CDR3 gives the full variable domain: GAGVSQTPSNKVTEKGKYVELRCDPISGHTALYWYRQSLGQGPEFLIYFQGTGAADDSGLPNDRFFAVRPEGSVSTLKIQRTERGDSAVYLCASSLTGTSGSGNIQYFGAGTRLSVL.

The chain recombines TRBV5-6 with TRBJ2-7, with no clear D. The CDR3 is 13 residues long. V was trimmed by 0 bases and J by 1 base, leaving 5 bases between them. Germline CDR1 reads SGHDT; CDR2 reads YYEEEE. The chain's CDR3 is CASSLGVSYEQYF. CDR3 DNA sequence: TGTGCCAGCAGCTTGGGGGTTTCCTACGAGCAGTACTTC.

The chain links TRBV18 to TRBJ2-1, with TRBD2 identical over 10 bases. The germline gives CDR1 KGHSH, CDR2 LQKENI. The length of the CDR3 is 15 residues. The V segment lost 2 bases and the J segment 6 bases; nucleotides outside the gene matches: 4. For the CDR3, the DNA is TGTGCCAGCTCACCAAGTAGCGGGAGGCTCAATGAGCAGTTCTTC. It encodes CASSPSSGRLNEQFF. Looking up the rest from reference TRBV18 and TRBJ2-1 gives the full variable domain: NAGVMQNPRHLVRRRGQEARLRCSPMKGHSHVYWYRQLPEEGLKFMVYLQKENIIDESGMPKERFSAEFPKEGPSILRIQQVVRGDSAAYFCASSPSSGRLNEQFFGPGTRLTVL.

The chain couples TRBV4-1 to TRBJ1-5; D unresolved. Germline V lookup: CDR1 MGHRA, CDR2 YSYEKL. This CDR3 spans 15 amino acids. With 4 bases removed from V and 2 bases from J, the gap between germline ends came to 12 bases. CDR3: CASSPTGYGNQPQHF. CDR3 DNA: TGCGCCAGCAGCCCCACGGGATATGGCAATCAGCCCCAGCATTTT.

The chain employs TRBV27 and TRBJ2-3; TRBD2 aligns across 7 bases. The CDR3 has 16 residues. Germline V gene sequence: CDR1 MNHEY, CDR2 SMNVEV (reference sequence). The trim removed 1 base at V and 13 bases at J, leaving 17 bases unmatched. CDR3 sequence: CASSLYPGTNLIRKYF. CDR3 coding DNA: TGTGCCAGCAGTTTATACCCCGGGACTAACCTGATACGCAAGTATTTT.

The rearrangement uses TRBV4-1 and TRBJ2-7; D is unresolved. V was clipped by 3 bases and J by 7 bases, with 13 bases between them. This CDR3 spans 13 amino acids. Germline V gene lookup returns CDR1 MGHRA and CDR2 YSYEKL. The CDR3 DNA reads TGCGCCAGCAGCCAGGACCACTTTTGGGAGCAGTACTTC. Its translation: CASSQDHFWEQYF.

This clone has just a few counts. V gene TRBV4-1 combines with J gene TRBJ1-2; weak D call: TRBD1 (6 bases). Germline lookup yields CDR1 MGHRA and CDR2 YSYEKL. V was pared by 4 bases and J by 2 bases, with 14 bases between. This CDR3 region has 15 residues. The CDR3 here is CASSPSTGQNYGYTF. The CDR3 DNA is TGCGCCAGCAGCCCGTCGACAGGCCAAAACTATGGCTACACCTTC.

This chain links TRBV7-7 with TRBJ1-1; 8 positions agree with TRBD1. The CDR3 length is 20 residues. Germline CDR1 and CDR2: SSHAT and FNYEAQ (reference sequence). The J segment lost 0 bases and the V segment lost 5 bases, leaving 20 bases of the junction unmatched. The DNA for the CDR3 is TGTGCCAGCAGCCCCGAACATCCCCCCCGACAGGGGCGCTTGAACACTGAAGCTTTCTTT. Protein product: CASSPEHPPRQGRLNTEAFF.

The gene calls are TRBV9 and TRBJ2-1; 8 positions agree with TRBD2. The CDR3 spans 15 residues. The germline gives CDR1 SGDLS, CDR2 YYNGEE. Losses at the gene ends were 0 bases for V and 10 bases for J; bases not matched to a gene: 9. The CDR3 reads CASSVGAGGAGEQFF. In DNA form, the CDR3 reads TGTGCCAGCAGCGTAGGTGCGGGGGGAGCGGGCGAGCAGTTCTTC.